The present T cell receptor (beta chain) was sequenced within a study of T cell responses to AZD1222 COVID-19 vaccine. The assay was immunoSEQ multiplex PCR, and TCRdb's table has in-frame clones only and misses some. The sample holds tens of thousands of clones; 89% are singletons and the top ten take just under 2%. Losses at the gene ends were 6 bases for V and 7 bases for J; bases not matched to a gene: 9. Germline V lookup: CDR1 ENHRY, CDR2 SYGVKD. CDR3 length equals 15 residues. Sequencing was performed on peripheral blood, taken on day 0 of AZD1222 vaccination. The rearrangement links TRBV10-3 to TRBJ2-2, with 9 bases fitting TRBD2. The sequence came from an adult in good health. The CDR3 DNA follows: TGTGCCATCAGCCCGCAAGCGGGAGGTTTCGGGGAGCTGTTTTTT. This translates into CAISPQAGGFGELFF.